Listed below are T cell receptor beta chains from one sample, sequenced in a study of blood T cell repertoires in COVID-19. Assay used: immunoSEQ multiplex PCR; TCRdb lists only in-frame clones, some missing. This table has under 350,000 clones, about 85% appearing once. Material for sequencing was peripheral blood. The receptors originated from a human donor in a cohort sampled during active COVID-19. CDR3s include the opening cysteine and the closing phenylalanine or tryptophan. Fields, in order: CDR3 protein, CDR3 DNA, D gene, clone size, J gene, V gene. D genes are given only for firm matches. Size is stated for part of the rows, as once, few or many counts, or as a class when the clone is expanded.

CDR3: CASSFGSGRNIQYF; DNA: TGCGCCAGCAGCTTTGGTAGCGGGAGAAACATTCAGTACTTC; D: TRBD2; size: NA; J: TRBJ2-4; V: TRBV5-1
CDR3: CASSHQRASYNEQFF; DNA: TGTGCCAGCAGTCATCAGCGGGCCTCCTACAATGAGCAGTTCTTC; D: NA; size: NA; J: TRBJ2-1; V: TRBV6-4
CDR3: CASSPGTSGSDTGELFF; DNA: TGCGCCAGCAGCCCTGGGACTAGCGGGAGTGACACCGGGGAGCTGTTTTTT; D: TRBD2; size: NA; J: TRBJ2-2; V: TRBV5-1
CDR3: CASSPGQGETQYF; DNA: TGTGCCAGCAGTCCCGGACAGGGGGAGACCCAGTACTTC; D: TRBD1; size: NA; J: TRBJ2-5; V: TRBV27
CDR3: CASRDRAQTQYF; DNA: TGTGCCAGCCGGGACAGGGCGCAGACCCAGTACTTC; D: TRBD1; size: NA; J: TRBJ2-5; V: TRBV28
CDR3: CASMVGSQGAYGYTF; DNA: TGTGCCAGCATGGTGGGTTCACAGGGGGCCTATGGCTACACCTTC; D: TRBD1; size: NA; J: TRBJ1-2; V: TRBV6-5
CDR3: CASRSSQGSSPLHF; DNA: TGTGCCAGCAGGTCGTCGCAGGGAAGTTCACCCCTCCACTTT; D: NA; size: NA; J: TRBJ1-6; V: TRBV27
CDR3: CAWSVNSFYNEQFF; DNA: TGTGCCTGGAGTGTGAACTCGTTTTACAATGAGCAGTTCTTC; D: NA; size: once; J: TRBJ2-1; V: TRBV30
CDR3: CATSSPGVYEQYF; DNA: TGTGCCACCAGCTCTCCGGGAGTCTACGAGCAGTACTTC; D: NA; size: NA; J: TRBJ2-7; V: TRBV15
CDR3: CASSQAIGGGVLDTQYF; DNA: TGTGCCAGCAGCCAAGCAATCGGCGGGGGGGTGTTAGATACGCAGTATTTT; D: TRBD2; size: NA; J: TRBJ2-3; V: TRBV3-1/TRBV3-2
CDR3: CASSPSGVGPKQFF; DNA: TGTGCCAGCAGCCCCTCCGGGGTTGGACCGAAGCAGTTCTTC; D: NA; size: NA; J: TRBJ2-1; V: TRBV7-3
CDR3: CASSSYGEQFF; DNA: TGTGCCAGCAGTTCGTACGGTGAGCAGTTCTTC; D: NA; size: NA; J: TRBJ2-1; V: TRBV12-3/TRBV12-4
CDR3: CSVLRQLSGANVLTF; DNA: TGCAGCGTTCTGAGACAACTGTCTGGGGCCAACGTCCTGACTTTC; D: NA; size: NA; J: TRBJ2-6; V: TRBV29-1
CDR3: CASRNPGSTYGYTF; DNA: TGTGCCAGTAGAAACCCCGGTAGCACCTATGGCTACACCTTC; D: NA; size: many; J: TRBJ1-2; V: TRBV19
CDR3: CASSQDGPQPQHF; DNA: TGTGCCAGCAGCCAAGATGGGCCACAGCCCCAGCATTTT; D: NA; size: NA; J: TRBJ1-5; V: TRBV4-2
CDR3: CASSRKFQGGAGEAFF; DNA: TGCGCCAGCAGCCGAAAGTTTCAAGGGGGCGCGGGAGAAGCTTTCTTT; D: TRBD1; size: NA; J: TRBJ1-1; V: TRBV4-1
CDR3: CASSWGGPGAFF; DNA: TGTGCCAGCAGTTGGGGGGGGCCGGGAGCTTTCTTT; D: NA; size: NA; J: TRBJ1-1; V: TRBV28
CDR3: CASSQAPGGSSNQPQHF; DNA: TGCGCCAGCAGCCAAGCTCCGGGAGGGAGTAGCAATCAGCCCCAGCATTTT; D: NA; size: NA; J: TRBJ1-5; V: TRBV4-1
CDR3: CASRDRPYEQYF; DNA: TGTGCCAGCAGAGACAGACCTTACGAGCAGTACTTC; D: NA; size: NA; J: TRBJ2-7; V: TRBV2
CDR3: CASSLYSPYEQYF; DNA: TGTGCCAGCAGCTTGTACAGCCCCTACGAGCAGTACTTC; D: NA; size: NA; J: TRBJ2-7; V: TRBV5-6
CDR3: CASQPERNQPQHF; DNA: TGTGCCAGTCAACCAGAACGCAATCAGCCCCAGCATTTT; D: NA; size: NA; J: TRBJ1-5; V: TRBV12-3/TRBV12-4
CDR3: CASSLEATRSETQYF; DNA: TGTGCCAGCAGCTTAGAAGCCACCCGATCGGAGACCCAGTACTTC; D: NA; size: NA; J: TRBJ2-5; V: TRBV7-2
CDR3: CASSFSGSYEQYF; DNA: TGTGCCAGCAGTTTTAGCGGGAGCTACGAGCAGTACTTC; D: TRBD2; size: NA; J: TRBJ2-7; V: TRBV6-2/TRBV6-3
CDR3: CASSLGQHTEAFF; DNA: TGTGCCAGCTCGCTGGGACAGCACACTGAAGCTTTCTTT; D: TRBD1; size: once; J: TRBJ1-1; V: TRBV18
CDR3: CASSNKNRGQRADTQYF; DNA: TGTGCCAGCAGCAACAAGAACAGGGGGCAACGAGCAGATACGCAGTATTTT; D: NA; size: NA; J: TRBJ2-3; V: TRBV21-1
CDR3: CASSFRTGSYTF; DNA: TGTGCCAGCAGCTTCAGGACAGGTAGCTACACCTTC; D: TRBD1; size: NA; J: TRBJ1-2; V: TRBV7-9
CDR3: CASSLTGALAYEQYF; DNA: TGTGCCAGCAGCCTGACAGGGGCGCTGGCATATGAGCAGTACTTC; D: TRBD1; size: NA; J: TRBJ2-7; V: TRBV27
CDR3: CASSLSLASGTQETQYF; DNA: TGTGCCAGCAGCCTCTCCTTGGCTAGCGGGACCCAAGAGACCCAGTACTTC; D: TRBD2; size: NA; J: TRBJ2-5; V: TRBV3-1/TRBV3-2
CDR3: CASSWGGNQPQHF; DNA: TGTGCCAGCAGCTGGGGAGGCAATCAGCCCCAGCATTTT; D: NA; size: NA; J: TRBJ1-5; V: TRBV7-8
CDR3: CSASGTANTEAFF; DNA: TGCAGTGCTAGTGGAACTGCGAACACTGAAGCTTTCTTT; D: NA; size: NA; J: TRBJ1-1; V: TRBV20-1
CDR3: CASSTGGGGNTIYF; DNA: TGTGCCAGCAGCACGGGTGGCGGCGGAAACACCATATATTTT; D: NA; size: few; J: TRBJ1-3; V: TRBV6-2/TRBV6-3
CDR3: CASMLSGKDTQYF; DNA: TGTGCCAGCATGTTGTCAGGAAAAGATACGCAGTATTTT; D: NA; size: NA; J: TRBJ2-3; V: TRBV6-5
CDR3: CASSLGTANLYEQYF; DNA: TGTGCCAGCAGCCTAGGGACAGCCAACCTTTACGAGCAGTACTTC; D: TRBD1; size: NA; J: TRBJ2-7; V: TRBV7-6
CDR3: CACSRGTGSTDTQYF; DNA: TGTGCCTGCTCCCGAGGGACAGGGAGCACAGATACGCAGTATTTT; D: TRBD1; size: NA; J: TRBJ2-3; V: TRBV30
CDR3: CASSLGFTGTPMGYTF; DNA: TGTGCCAGCAGCTTGGGTTTTACCGGGACTCCGATGGGCTACACCTTC; D: NA; size: NA; J: TRBJ1-2; V: TRBV5-6
CDR3: CASSGSGRASDTQYF; DNA: TGTGCCAGCAGCGGGAGCGGGAGGGCCTCGGATACGCAGTATTTT; D: TRBD2; size: NA; J: TRBJ2-3; V: TRBV5-8
CDR3: CASSPRTSGNNEQFF; DNA: TGTGCCAGCTCACCAAGGACTAGCGGGAACAATGAGCAGTTCTTC; D: TRBD2; size: NA; J: TRBJ2-1; V: TRBV18
CDR3: CASGQRAGGYEQYF; DNA: TGTGCCAGCGGACAGAGGGCAGGGGGGTACGAGCAGTACTTC; D: NA; size: NA; J: TRBJ2-7; V: TRBV7-9
CDR3: CASSQVAGSPLHF; DNA: TGTGCCAGCAGCCAAGTAGCCGGTTCACCCCTCCACTTT; D: NA; size: NA; J: TRBJ1-6; V: TRBV25-1
CDR3: CASSLLAGGNEQFF; DNA: TGTGCCAGCAGCTTATTAGCGGGAGGCAATGAGCAGTTCTTC; D: TRBD2; size: NA; J: TRBJ2-1; V: TRBV3-1/TRBV3-2
CDR3: CASSLARRGDTQYF; DNA: TGCGCCAGCAGCTTGGCCAGGCGGGGGGATACGCAGTATTTT; D: TRBD2; size: once; J: TRBJ2-3; V: TRBV5-1
CDR3: CSASSGGGGTDTQYF; DNA: TGCAGTGCCAGTAGCGGGGGGGGTGGCACAGATACGCAGTATTTT; D: TRBD2; size: NA; J: TRBJ2-3; V: TRBV20-1
CDR3: CASSINTPWEGVEQFF; DNA: TGTGCCAGTAGTATTAACACTCCCTGGGAGGGTGTCGAGCAGTTCTTC; D: TRBD2; size: NA; J: TRBJ2-1; V: TRBV19
CDR3: CASSLGSSGTGDEKLFF; DNA: TGTGCCAGCAGTTTAGGATCTTCCGGGACAGGGGATGAAAAACTGTTTTTT; D: TRBD1; size: few; J: TRBJ1-4; V: TRBV28
CDR3: CASSLLGGEQFF; DNA: TGTGCCAGCTCACTCCTGGGGGGTGAGCAGTTCTTC; D: NA; size: NA; J: TRBJ2-1; V: TRBV18
CDR3: CASSLGLAGGDTQYF; DNA: TGTGCCAGCAGCTTAGGTCTAGCGGGAGGGGATACGCAGTATTTT; D: TRBD2; size: NA; J: TRBJ2-3; V: TRBV7-2
CDR3: CARQRELRTGELFF; DNA: TGTGCCAGACAAAGGGAGTTGAGGACCGGGGAGCTGTTTTTT; D: NA; size: NA; J: TRBJ2-2; V: TRBV19
CDR3: CATSDPRDRTDTQYF; DNA: TGTGCCACCAGTGATCCCCGGGACAGAACAGATACGCAGTATTTT; D: TRBD1; size: NA; J: TRBJ2-3; V: TRBV24-1